This record covers a single T cell receptor (beta chain). This sample is drawn from a study of blood T cell repertoires in COVID-19. As for the study in general: Samples taken during acute and convalescent COVID-19 were collected in the United States, Italy and Spain.

The CDR3 is made up of 13 amino acids. V shed 0 bases, J shed 8 bases, and the junction held 2 bases outside the gene matches. Per the germline V gene, CDR1 is WSHSY and CDR2 is SAAADI. Clones were read by immunoSEQ multiplex PCR, and TCRdb kept only the in-frame ones, dropping some. In the table there are tens of thousands of clones, 55% to 70% of which are singletons. The rearrangement joins TRBV10-2 to TRBJ1-2; 8 bases agree with TRBD1. Sequencing was performed on peripheral blood. This clonotype was obtained from a woman in her 70s with acute or convalescent COVID-19. CDR3: CASSESGTGGYTF. In nucleotides, the CDR3 is TGCGCCAGCAGTGAGTCGGGGACAGGAGGCTACACCTTC.